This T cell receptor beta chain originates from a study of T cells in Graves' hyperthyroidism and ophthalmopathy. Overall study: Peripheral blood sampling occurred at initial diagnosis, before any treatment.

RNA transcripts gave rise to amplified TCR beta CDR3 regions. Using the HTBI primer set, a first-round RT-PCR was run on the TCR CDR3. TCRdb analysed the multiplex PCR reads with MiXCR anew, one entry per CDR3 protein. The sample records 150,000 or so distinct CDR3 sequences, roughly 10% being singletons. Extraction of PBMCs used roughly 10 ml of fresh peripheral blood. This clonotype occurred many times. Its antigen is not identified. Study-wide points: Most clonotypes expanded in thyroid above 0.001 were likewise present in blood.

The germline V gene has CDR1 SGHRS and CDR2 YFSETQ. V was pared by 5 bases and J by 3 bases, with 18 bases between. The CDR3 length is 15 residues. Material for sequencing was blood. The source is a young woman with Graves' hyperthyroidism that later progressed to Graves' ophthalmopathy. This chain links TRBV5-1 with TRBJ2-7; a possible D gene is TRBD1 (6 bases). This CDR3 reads CASSELAGANYEQYF. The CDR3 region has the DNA TGCGCCAGCAGTGAATTGGCAGGGGCGAACTACGAGCAGTACTTC.